What follows are 15 T cell receptor beta chains derived from one specimen sequenced in a study of long-term antiretroviral therapy in people with HIV. Sequencing relied on immunoSEQ assay v3.0, run at survey level. Sequenced by immunoSEQ multiplex PCR; TCRdb stores in-frame clones only, minus some. The sample includes 29,000 or so clones, around 92% of them seen just once. The material sequenced was unsorted PBMCs, taken approximately 7.1 years after starting antiretroviral therapy. These receptors all stem from a man aged 45-60 years with HIV.

The rearrangement uses TRBV6-6 and TRBJ2-7; 9 positions agree with TRBD1. The CDR3 consists of 16 residues. The germline CDR1 and CDR2 sequences are MNHNY and SVGAGI (reference sequence). V lost 2 bases, J lost 6 bases, and 11 bases stayed unmatched. Here the CDR3 DNA reads TGTGCCAGCAGTTACATTGTGGGACAGGGTGCTGGCGAGCAGTACTTC. As protein: CASSYIVGQGAGEQYF.

The chain employs TRBV27 and TRBJ1-5, with a weak D call TRBD1 (5 bases). The V gene's germline CDR1 is MNHEY and CDR2 SMNVEV (reference sequence). The CDR3 covers 13 residues. V lost 3 bases and J 7 bases, leaving 10 bases between the germline ends. In nucleotides, the CDR3 is TGTGCCAGCAGTTTGGGACTTGACCAGCCCCAGCATTTT. Translating it yields CASSLGLDQPQHF.

The chain carries TRBV2 and TRBJ2-7, with TRBD1 identical over 10 bases. Germline trimming cut 7 bases from V and 6 bases from J; bases unmatched to any gene: 6. Germline V gene sequence: CDR1 SNHLY, CDR2 FYNNEI. This CDR3 has 13 amino acids. CDR3 protein: CASTTTGGGEQYF. In nucleotides, the CDR3 is TGTGCCAGCACCACGACAGGGGGCGGCGAGCAGTACTTC.

V and J are TRBV11-2 and TRBJ2-5; no clear D. This CDR3 is built from 13 residues. With 5 bases removed from V and 2 bases from J, the gap between germline ends came to 9 bases. Germline CDR1 and CDR2: SGHAT and FQNNGV. CDR3 coding DNA: TGTGCCAGCAGCCTTGACGGACAAGAGACCCAGTACTTC. Translation gives CASSLDGQETQYF.

The chain uses TRBV6-6 and TRBJ2-1; tentatively, D is TRBD2 (5 bases). CDR3 length equals 14 residues. Germline CDR1 is MNHNY and CDR2 is SVGAGI (reference sequence). Trimming removed 0 bases from V and 5 bases from J, with 8 bases in between. The chain's CDR3 is CASSYSLANNEQFF. CDR3 nucleotide sequence: TGTGCCAGCAGTTACTCCCTAGCTAACAATGAGCAGTTCTTC.

The J gene is TRBJ2-7, the V gene TRBV2; D uncertain. Trimming left V 6 bases short and J 1 base short, with 13 bases between. CDR3 length: 14 residues. Germline assignment: CDR1 SNHLY and CDR2 FYNNEI. CDR3 nucleotides: TGTGCCAGCAGCGGAACTATAAAATCCTACGAGCAGTACTTC. This translates into CASSGTIKSYEQYF.

The chain combines TRBV18 with TRBJ1-1, with TRBD1 matching over 8 bases. The CDR3 extends over 15 amino acids. The germline V gene has CDR1 KGHSH and CDR2 LQKENI. V trimming: 6 bases; J trimming: 2 bases; junction bases outside the gene matches: 8. CDR3: CASSLQGAANTEAFF. CDR3 DNA: TGTGCCAGCTCGCTTCAGGGGGCGGCAAACACTGAAGCTTTCTTT.

This rearrangement joins TRBV19 to TRBJ1-5; D perhaps matches TRBD1 (5 bases). V lost 5 bases to trimming and J lost 0 bases, with 14 bases between them. The CDR3 is 16 amino acids. Germline values: CDR1 LNHDA, CDR2 SQIVND (reference sequence). The CDR3 sequence: CASSPSTVYSNQPQHF. CDR3 nucleotides: TGTGCCAGTAGTCCATCGACAGTCTATAGCAATCAGCCCCAGCATTTT.

The rearrangement uses TRBV5-1 and TRBJ1-1; D perhaps matches TRBD1 (6 bases). The CDR3 consists of 16 residues. The V end lost 0 bases, the J end lost 4 bases, and 16 bases lay between the germline ends. Germline assignment: CDR1 SGHRS and CDR2 YFSETQ. In DNA, the CDR3 is TGCGCCAGCAGCTTGGAGGGGGGGCGACAGGTCACTGAAGCTTTCTTT. Its protein product is CASSLEGGRQVTEAFF. The full variable domain, completed using reference TRBV5-1 and TRBJ1-1, is KAGVTQTPRYLIKTRGQQVTLSCSPISGHRSVSWYQQTPGQGLQFLFEYFSETQRNKGNFPGRFSGRQFSNSRSEMNVSTLELGDSALYLCASSLEGGRQVTEAFFGQGTRLTVV.

The genes are TRBV4-1 and TRBJ1-1; TRBD1 agrees at 8 bases. In germline, CDR1 is MGHRA, CDR2 YSYEKL. This CDR3 is 15 amino acids long. V shed 1 base and J 4 bases; nucleotides not matched to a gene: 5. CDR3 sequence reads: CASSQATGEITEAFF. As DNA, the CDR3 is TGCGCCAGCAGCCAAGCGACAGGGGAAATCACTGAAGCTTTCTTT.

The chain recombines TRBV29-1 with TRBJ1-1; D uncertain. V lost 8 bases to trimming and J lost 4 bases, with 14 bases between them. This CDR3 region has 12 residues. CDR1 SQVTM and CDR2 ANQGSEA come from the germline V gene. The CDR3 sequence is CSPLKVSTEAFF. CDR3 in DNA: TGCAGCCCCCTAAAAGTTAGCACTGAAGCTTTCTTT. The whole variable domain, filled in from reference TRBV29-1 and TRBJ1-1, reads SAVISQKPSRDICQRGTSLTIQCQVDSQVTMMFWYRQQPGQSLTLIATANQGSEATYESGFVIDKFPISRPNLTFSTLTVSNMSPEDSSIYLCSPLKVSTEAFFGQGTRLTVV.

The chain is built from TRBV6-5 and TRBJ2-6, with D possibly TRBD2 on 7 matching bases. The V end was cut by 6 bases, the J end by 2 bases, with 11 bases between. CDR3 length equals 15 residues. Germline V gives CDR1 MNHEY, CDR2 SVGAGI. CDR3 coding DNA: TGTGCCAGCAGCCAAGGGGGGGCTGGGGCCAACGTCCTGACTTTC. This gives the protein CASSQGGAGANVLTF.

This clone was seen just once. This rearrangement joins TRBV10-1 to TRBJ2-3; no clear D gene. The germline V gene has CDR1 WNHNN and CDR2 SYGVQD (reference sequence). Trimming shortened V by 0 bases and J by 2 bases, and 15 bases separated the two germline ends. The CDR3 is made up of 17 amino acids. CDR3 region: CASSESVGNGYTDTQYF. CDR3 nucleotides: TGCGCCAGCAGTGAGTCGGTTGGGAACGGTTACACAGATACGCAGTATTTT.

The V and J genes are TRBV5-6 and TRBJ2-1; 8 positions agree with TRBD2. The germline CDR1 and CDR2 sequences are SGHDT and YYEEEE. CDR3 length: 16 amino acids. The V and J ends lost 4 bases and 10 bases, in that order; junction bases with no gene match: 16. Written as DNA, the CDR3 is TGTGCCAGCAGCCCGGCCCGAACTAGCGGAGTCCGGGAGCAGTTCTTC. It translates to CASSPARTSGVREQFF.

V is TRBV5-4 and J is TRBJ2-1; D is perhaps TRBD2 (5 bases). The germline V and J ends were trimmed by 2 bases and 5 bases, with 11 bases remaining between them. The CDR3 extends over 14 amino acids. The germline V gene has CDR1 SGHNT and CDR2 YYREEE (reference sequence). This CDR3 reads CASSLPGLNNEQFF. The CDR3 DNA follows: TGTGCCAGCAGCTTACCTGGACTTAACAATGAGCAGTTCTTC.